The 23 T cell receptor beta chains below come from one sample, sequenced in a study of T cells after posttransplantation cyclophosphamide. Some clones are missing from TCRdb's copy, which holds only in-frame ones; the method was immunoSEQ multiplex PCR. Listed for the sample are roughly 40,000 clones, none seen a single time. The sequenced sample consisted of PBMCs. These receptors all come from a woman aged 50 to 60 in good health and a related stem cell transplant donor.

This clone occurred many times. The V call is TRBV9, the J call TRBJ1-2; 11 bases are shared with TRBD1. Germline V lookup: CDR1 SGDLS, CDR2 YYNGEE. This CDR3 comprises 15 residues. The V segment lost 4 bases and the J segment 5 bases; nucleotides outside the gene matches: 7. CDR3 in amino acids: CASSLRDRGRYGYTF. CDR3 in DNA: TGTGCCAGCAGCCTCCGGGACAGGGGGAGGTATGGCTACACCTTC.

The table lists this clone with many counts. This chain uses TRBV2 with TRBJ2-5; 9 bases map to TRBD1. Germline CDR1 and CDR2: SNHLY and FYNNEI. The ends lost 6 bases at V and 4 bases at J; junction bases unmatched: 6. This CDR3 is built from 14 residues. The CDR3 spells CASRATGGVETQYF. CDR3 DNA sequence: TGTGCCAGCAGAGCCACAGGGGGCGTAGAGACCCAGTACTTC.

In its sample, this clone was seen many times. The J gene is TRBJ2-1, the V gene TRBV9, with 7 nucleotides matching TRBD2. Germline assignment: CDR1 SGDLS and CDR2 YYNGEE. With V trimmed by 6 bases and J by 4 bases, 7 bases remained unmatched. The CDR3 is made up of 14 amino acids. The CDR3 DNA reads TGTGCCAGCACCCCCGGGGGGATTTACAATGAGCAGTTCTTC. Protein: CASTPGGIYNEQFF. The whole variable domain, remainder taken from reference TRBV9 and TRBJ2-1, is DSGVTQTPKHLITATGQRVTLRCSPRSGDLSVYWYQQSLDQGLQFLIQYYNGEERAKGNILERFSAQQFPDLHSELNLSSLELGDSALYFCASTPGGIYNEQFFGPGTRLTVL.

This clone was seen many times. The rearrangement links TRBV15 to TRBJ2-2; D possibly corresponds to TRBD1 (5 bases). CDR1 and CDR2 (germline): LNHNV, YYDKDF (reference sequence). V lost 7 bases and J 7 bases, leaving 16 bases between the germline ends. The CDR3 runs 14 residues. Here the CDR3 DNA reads TGTGCCACCAAACACTTCCGAGGACACGGGGAGCTGTTTTTT. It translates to CATKHFRGHGELFF.

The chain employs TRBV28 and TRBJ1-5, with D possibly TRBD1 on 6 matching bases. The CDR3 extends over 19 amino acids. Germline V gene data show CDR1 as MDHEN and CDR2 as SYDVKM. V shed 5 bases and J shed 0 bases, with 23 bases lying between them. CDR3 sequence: CASSPGMRGALYSNQPQHF. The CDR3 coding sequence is TGTGCCAGCAGTCCGGGGATGCGGGGGGCGCTATATAGCAATCAGCCCCAGCATTTT.

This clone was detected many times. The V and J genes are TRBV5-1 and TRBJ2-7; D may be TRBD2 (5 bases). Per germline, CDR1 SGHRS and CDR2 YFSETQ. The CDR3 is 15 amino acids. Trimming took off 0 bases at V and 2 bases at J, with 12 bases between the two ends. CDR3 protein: CASSLVRERPYEQYF. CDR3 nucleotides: TGCGCCAGCAGCTTGGTAAGAGAGCGGCCCTACGAGCAGTACTTC.

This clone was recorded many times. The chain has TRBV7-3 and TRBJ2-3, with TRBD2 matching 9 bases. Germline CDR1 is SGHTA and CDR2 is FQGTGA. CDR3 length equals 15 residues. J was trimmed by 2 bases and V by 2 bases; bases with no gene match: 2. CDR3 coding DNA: TGTGCCAGCAGCTTAGGACTAGCGCTCACAGATACGCAGTATTTT. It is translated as CASSLGLALTDTQYF. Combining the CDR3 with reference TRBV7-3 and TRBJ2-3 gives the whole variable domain GAGVSQTPSNKVTEKGKYVELRCDPISGHTALYWYRQSLGQGPEFLIYFQGTGAADDSGLPNDRFFAVRPEGSVSTLKIQRTERGDSAVYLCASSLGLALTDTQYFGPGTRLTVL.

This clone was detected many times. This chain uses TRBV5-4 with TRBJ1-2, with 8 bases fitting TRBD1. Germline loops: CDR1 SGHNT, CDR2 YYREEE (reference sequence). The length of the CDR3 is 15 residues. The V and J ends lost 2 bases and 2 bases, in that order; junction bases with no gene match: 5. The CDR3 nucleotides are TGTGCCAGCAGCTTAAAACAGGGGGGAAACTATGGCTACACCTTC. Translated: CASSLKQGGNYGYTF.

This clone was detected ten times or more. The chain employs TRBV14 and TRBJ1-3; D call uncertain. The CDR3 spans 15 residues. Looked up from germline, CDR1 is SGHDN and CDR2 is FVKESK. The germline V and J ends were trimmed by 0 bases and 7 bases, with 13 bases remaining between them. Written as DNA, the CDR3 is TGTGCCAGCAGCCAAGAGGTGGGAGGATTTAACACCATATATTTT. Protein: CASSQEVGGFNTIYF.

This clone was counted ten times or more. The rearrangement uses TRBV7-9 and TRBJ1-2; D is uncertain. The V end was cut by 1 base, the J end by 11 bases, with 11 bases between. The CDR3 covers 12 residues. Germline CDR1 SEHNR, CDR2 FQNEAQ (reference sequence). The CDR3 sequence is CASSLDMSGYTF. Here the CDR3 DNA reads TGTGCCAGCAGCTTAGATATGTCAGGATACACCTTC.

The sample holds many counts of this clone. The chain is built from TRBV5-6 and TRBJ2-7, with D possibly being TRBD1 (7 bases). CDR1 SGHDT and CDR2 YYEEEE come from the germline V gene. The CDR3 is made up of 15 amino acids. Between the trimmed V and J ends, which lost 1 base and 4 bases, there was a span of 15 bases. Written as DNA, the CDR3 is TGTGCCAGCAGCTTGCTGGCAGGGGGGAGGTACGAGCAGTACTTC. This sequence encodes CASSLLAGGRYEQYF.

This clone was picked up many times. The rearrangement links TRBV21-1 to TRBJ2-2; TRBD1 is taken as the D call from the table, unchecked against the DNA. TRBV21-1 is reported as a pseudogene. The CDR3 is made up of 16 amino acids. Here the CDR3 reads CASSKWGRFITGELFF. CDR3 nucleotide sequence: TGTGCCAGCAGCAAGTGGGGGCGGTTTATCACCGGGGAGCTGTTTTTT.

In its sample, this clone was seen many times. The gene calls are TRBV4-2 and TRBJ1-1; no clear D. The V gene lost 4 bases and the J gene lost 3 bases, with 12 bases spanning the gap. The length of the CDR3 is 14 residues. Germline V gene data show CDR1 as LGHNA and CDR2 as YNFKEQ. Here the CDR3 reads CASSRSGFHTEAFF. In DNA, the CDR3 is TGTGCCAGCAGCCGATCGGGGTTTCACACTGAAGCTTTCTTT.

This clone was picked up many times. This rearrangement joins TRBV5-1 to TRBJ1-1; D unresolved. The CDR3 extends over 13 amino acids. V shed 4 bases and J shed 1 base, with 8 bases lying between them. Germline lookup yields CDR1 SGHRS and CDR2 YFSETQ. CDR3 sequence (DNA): TGCGCCAGCAGCCGGTTATCGAACACTGAAGCTTTCTTT. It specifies CASSRLSNTEAFF.

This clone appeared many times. The CDR3 sequence is CASSLRQGVDTQYF. The DNA for the CDR3 is TGTGCCAGCAGCTTAAGACAGGGGGTTGACACGCAGTATTTT. The chain uses TRBV6-1 and TRBJ2-3, with 9 nucleotides matching TRBD1. The CDR3 runs to 14 residues. V shed 6 bases and J 9 bases; nucleotides not matched to a gene: 10. Germline loops: CDR1 MNHNS, CDR2 SASEGT.

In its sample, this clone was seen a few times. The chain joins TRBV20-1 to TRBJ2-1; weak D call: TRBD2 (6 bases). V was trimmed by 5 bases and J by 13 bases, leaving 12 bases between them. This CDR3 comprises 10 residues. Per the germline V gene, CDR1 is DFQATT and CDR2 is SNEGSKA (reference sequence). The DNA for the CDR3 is TGCAGTGCTCTAGCGATTGAACAGTTCTTC. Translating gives CSALAIEQFF.

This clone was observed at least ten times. In nucleotides, the CDR3 is TGTGCCAGCAGCAAATCTCCCCCCCTAGGGGGCGATACGCAGTATTTT. Its translation is CASSKSPPLGGDTQYF. This chain joins TRBV21-1 and TRBJ2-3; no DNA check was done on the table's D call, TRBD1. TRBV21-1 is given as a pseudogene. CDR3 size: 16 residues.

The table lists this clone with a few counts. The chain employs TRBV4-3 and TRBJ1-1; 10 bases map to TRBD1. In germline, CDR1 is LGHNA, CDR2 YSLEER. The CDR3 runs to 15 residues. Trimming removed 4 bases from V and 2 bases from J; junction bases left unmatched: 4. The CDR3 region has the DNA TGCGCCAGCAGCCTCCTGACAGGGGGCAACACTGAAGCTTTCTTT. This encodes CASSLLTGGNTEAFF.

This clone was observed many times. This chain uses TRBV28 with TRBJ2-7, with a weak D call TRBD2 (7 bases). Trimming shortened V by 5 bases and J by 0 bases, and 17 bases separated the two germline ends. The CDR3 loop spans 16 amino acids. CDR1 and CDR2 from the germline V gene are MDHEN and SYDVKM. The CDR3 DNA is TGTGCCAGCAGTCCCCGGGGGGCGTTTAGCTCCTACGAGCAGTACTTC. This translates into CASSPRGAFSSYEQYF.

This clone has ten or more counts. The CDR3: CASSLAQGLNYGYTF. The CDR3 bases are TGTGCCAGCAGCTTAGCTCAGGGACTTAACTATGGCTACACCTTC. This chain connects TRBV7-9 to TRBJ1-2; D may be TRBD1 (5 bases). Trimming cost V 0 bases and J 1 base, with 9 bases left between them. Germline V gene sequence: CDR1 SEHNR, CDR2 FQNEAQ (reference sequence). This CDR3 contains 15 residues.

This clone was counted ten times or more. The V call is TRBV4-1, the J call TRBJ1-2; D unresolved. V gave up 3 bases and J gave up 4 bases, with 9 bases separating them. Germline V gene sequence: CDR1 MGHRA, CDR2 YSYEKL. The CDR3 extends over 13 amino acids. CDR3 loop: CASSHEGSYGYTF. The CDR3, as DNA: TGCGCCAGCAGCCACGAAGGGAGCTATGGCTACACCTTC.

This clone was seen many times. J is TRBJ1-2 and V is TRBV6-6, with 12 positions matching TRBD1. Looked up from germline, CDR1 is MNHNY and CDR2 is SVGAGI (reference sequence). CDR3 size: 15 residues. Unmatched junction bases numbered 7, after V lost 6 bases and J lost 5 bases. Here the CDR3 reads CASSIGTGGSYGYTF. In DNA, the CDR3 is TGTGCCAGCAGCATTGGGACAGGGGGCTCTTATGGCTACACCTTC.

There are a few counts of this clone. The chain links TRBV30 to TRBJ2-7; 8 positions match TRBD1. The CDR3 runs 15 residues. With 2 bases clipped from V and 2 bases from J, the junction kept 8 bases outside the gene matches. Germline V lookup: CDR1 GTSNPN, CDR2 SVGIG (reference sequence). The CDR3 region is CAWSRVRGLTYEQYF. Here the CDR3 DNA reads TGTGCCTGGAGTAGGGTCAGGGGGCTTACCTACGAGCAGTACTTC.